Given below is one T cell receptor beta chain in context. Its antigen is currently unknown. Donors consisted of healthy bone marrow donors. This sample is part of a study of cytomegalovirus exposure and HLA in healthy donors. Overall study results and limits: Earlier analysis yielded a pattern in which most TCR beta V segments were productive about 90% or about 30% of the time. In vitro, three CMV-associated chains proved specific for CMV antigens. In a later analysis, HLA-associated beta chains showed higher expansion and lower generation probabilities than comparable chains.

It was with 60 Vbeta and 13 Jbeta primers that the PCR ran. Repertoires were generated with immunoSEQ multiplex PCR, while TCRdb's copy carries only in-frame clones and drops some. The sample lists some 100,000 clones, about 80% occurring once. V was clipped by 3 bases and J by 2 bases; unmatched bases: 7. The CDR3 is made up of 15 amino acids. Germline loops: CDR1 MGHRA, CDR2 YSYEKL. This chain connects TRBV4-1 to TRBJ2-7, with 7 bases lining up with TRBD2. The sequencing sample was made of PBMCs. The TCR was taken from a woman in her forties or fifties in good health and CMV-seropositive. CDR3: CASSQNSGTTYEQYF. Here the CDR3 DNA reads TGCGCCAGCAGCCAGAACAGCGGGACGACCTACGAGCAGTACTTC.